The 16 T cell receptor beta chains presented below share a single source sample, sequenced in a study of CD8+ T cells in alopecia areata. As to treatment: oral pan-JAK inhibitor, 5-10 mg twice daily. In each case, RNA was isolated and then reverse transcribed into cDNA as the sequencing template. The protocol was immunoSEQ multiplex PCR, while the TCRdb copy is restricted to in-frame clones and leaves out a portion. Of about 190,000 clones in the sample, 50% to 60% were seen once. Source: CD4+ T cells sorted from blood, taken at week 4, from a patient treated with tofacitinib. These receptors came from a human donor with alopecia areata.

The J gene is TRBJ2-3, the V gene TRBV7-2; no firm D call. V shed 5 bases and J shed 5 bases, with 5 bases lying between them. CDR3 length: 11 amino acids. Germline CDR1 and CDR2: SGHTA and FQGNSA. Here the CDR3 DNA reads TGTGCCAGCAGCGACCTAGATACGCAGTATTTT. It translates to CASSDLDTQYF.

V usage is TRBV2 and J usage is TRBJ2-7, with D uncertain. The germline V gene has CDR1 SNHLY and CDR2 FYNNEI. V dropped 5 bases and J dropped 0 bases, with 5 bases sitting between them. This CDR3 spans 12 amino acids. CDR3 amino acids: CASSLLSYEQYF. The CDR3 region has the DNA TGTGCCAGCAGTCTACTCTCCTACGAGCAGTACTTC.

The CDR3 DNA sequence: TGTGCCTGGAGTGGGGGGACTCAGAGCACAGATACGCAGTATTTT. It yields the protein CAWSGGTQSTDTQYF. The chain couples TRBV30 to TRBJ2-3, with D perhaps TRBD2 (6 bases). Trimming removed 1 base at V and 0 bases at J, with 11 bases between. The V gene's germline CDR1 is GTSNPN and CDR2 SVGIG (reference sequence). This CDR3 has 15 amino acids.

The chain employs TRBV30 and TRBJ1-3; D is perhaps TRBD1 (6 bases). The germline V and J ends were trimmed by 0 bases and 4 bases, with 10 bases remaining between them. From germline, CDR1 is GTSNPN and CDR2 SVGIG (reference sequence). The CDR3 contains 14 residues. The CDR3 sequence: CAWSVGGGGNTIYF. CDR3 DNA sequence: TGTGCCTGGAGTGTGGGAGGGGGAGGAAACACCATATATTTT.

The chain employs TRBV7-8 and TRBJ2-2, with 8 bases lining up with TRBD2. Germline values: CDR1 SGHVS, CDR2 FQNEAQ. The CDR3 consists of 16 residues. The trim removed 5 bases at V and 2 bases at J, leaving 7 bases unmatched. The CDR3 DNA reads as TGTGCCAGCAGCCTCCCAACTAGCGGTAACACCGGGGAGCTGTTTTTT. Its protein is CASSLPTSGNTGELFF.

The V gene is TRBV2, the J gene TRBJ1-5, with D tentatively TRBD1 (6 bases). The germline V and J ends were trimmed by 6 bases and 4 bases, with 10 bases remaining between them. Per the germline V gene, CDR1 is SNHLY and CDR2 is FYNNEI. CDR3 length: 13 amino acids. DNA for the CDR3: TGTGCCAGCAGGAGGGGGAGAAATCAGCCCCAGCATTTT. Translated: CASRRGRNQPQHF.

This clone appeared a few times. V gene TRBV6-1 combines with J gene TRBJ1-1, with no clear D. Looked up from germline, CDR1 is MNHNS and CDR2 is SASEGT. V lost 4 bases and J 0 bases, leaving 9 bases between the germline ends. This CDR3 region has 14 residues. The DNA for the CDR3 is TGTGCCAGCAGTGGGCAGCTCATGAACACTGAAGCTTTCTTT. Its translation: CASSGQLMNTEAFF.

About this clone: Other nucleotide sequences in the sample specify the same CDR3. The gene calls are TRBV29-1 and TRBJ2-5, with TRBD2 as a possible D gene (7 bases). The CDR3 loop spans 13 amino acids. Germline V lookup: CDR1 SQVTM, CDR2 ANQGSEA. The ends were cut back, 2 bases at V and 5 bases at J, with 12 bases in the middle. CDR3 DNA: TGCAGCGTTGAACGGGGGGCTGGTGAGACCCAGTACTTC. Translation: CSVERGAGETQYF.

This chain connects TRBV14 to TRBJ2-1; 9 nucleotides align to TRBD2. J lost 6 bases, V lost 1 base, and 13 bases had no gene match. Looked up from germline, CDR1 is SGHDN and CDR2 is FVKESK. This CDR3 contains 18 residues. This CDR3 reads CASSQGRGAGLAPNEQFF. CDR3 sequence (DNA): TGTGCCAGCAGCCAAGGCAGGGGTGCGGGACTAGCCCCCAATGAGCAGTTCTTC.

The chain employs TRBV7-2 and TRBJ2-5; tentatively, D is TRBD2 (6 bases). The V and J ends lost 4 bases and 5 bases respectively, with 20 bases between them. This CDR3 spans 16 amino acids. Germline values: CDR1 SGHTA, CDR2 FQGNSA. In nucleotides, the CDR3 is TGTGCCAGCAGCTCCGAGCGGGCCCCGGGCGGTGAGACCCAGTACTTC. Protein sequence: CASSSERAPGGETQYF. The entire variable domain, with the rest obtained from reference TRBV7-2 and TRBJ2-5, is as follows: GAGVSQSPSNKVTEKGKDVELRCDPISGHTALYWYRQSLGQGLEFLIYFQGNSAPDKSGLPSDRFSAERTGGSVSTLTIQRTQQEDSAVYLCASSSERAPGGETQYFGPGTRLLVL.

This chain connects TRBV2 to TRBJ2-1; 10 nucleotides line up with TRBD2. CDR1 is SNHLY, CDR2 FYNNEI, per germline. The CDR3 loop spans 14 amino acids. The J segment lost 10 bases and the V segment lost 5 bases, leaving 8 bases of the junction unmatched. The CDR3 DNA is TGTGCCAGCAGTAGGGTTAGAGCGGGAGGGGAGCAGTTCTTC. Translated: CASSRVRAGGEQFF.

The rearrangement uses TRBV4-3 and TRBJ1-5, with 7 bases aligning to TRBD1. The J segment lost 5 bases and the V segment lost 8 bases, leaving 15 bases of the junction unmatched. The V gene's germline CDR1 is LGHNA and CDR2 YSLEER. CDR3 length equals 16 residues. CDR3 sequence: CASPGRQGMGDQPQHF. CDR3 sequence (DNA): TGCGCCAGCCCCGGACGACAGGGAATGGGTGATCAGCCCCAGCATTTT.

Only one count was recorded for this clone. The rearrangement uses TRBV6-1 and TRBJ2-5; D not certain. CDR1 is MNHNS, CDR2 SASEGT, per germline. CDR3 length: 12 amino acids. V dropped 5 bases and J dropped 1 base, with 5 bases sitting between them. The CDR3 region is CASSWSQETQYF. CDR3 nucleotide sequence: TGTGCCAGCAGTTGGAGCCAAGAGACCCAGTACTTC.

V usage is TRBV11-1 and J usage is TRBJ2-5, with D perhaps assigned TRBD1 or TRBD2 (5 bases each). CDR3 size: 12 residues. CDR1 and CDR2 from the germline V gene are SGHAT and FQDESV (reference sequence). Trimming stripped 5 bases from V and 4 bases from J, with 8 bases between. The CDR3 region is CASSPRGETQYF. CDR3 DNA sequence: TGTGCCAGCAGCCCGAGGGGAGAGACCCAGTACTTC.

The chain carries TRBV11-2 and TRBJ2-3, with TRBD2 identical over 7 bases. Trimming at V came to 1 base and at J to 14 bases, leaving 9 bases not matched to a gene. Germline CDR1 and CDR2: SGHAT and FQNNGV. The CDR3 is made up of 13 amino acids. DNA of the CDR3: TGTGCCAGCAGCTTAGGCGGGGGACTACTTGGGTATTTT. Encoded protein: CASSLGGGLLGYF.

V usage is TRBV30 and J usage is TRBJ1-5, with 8 bases fitting TRBD1. The CDR3 sequence is 15 residues long. V lost 4 bases, J lost 2 bases, and 7 bases stayed unmatched. Germline loops: CDR1 GTSNPN, CDR2 SVGIG (reference sequence). CDR3 amino acids: CAWKRTGYGNQPQHF. In DNA, the CDR3 is TGTGCCTGGAAAAGGACAGGGTATGGCAATCAGCCCCAGCATTTT. The variable domain in full, completed from reference TRBV30 and TRBJ1-5, reads SQTIHQWPATLVQPVGSPLSLECTVEGTSNPNLYWYRQAAGRGLQLLFYSVGIGQISSEVPQNLSASRPQDRQFILSSKKLLLSDSGFYLCAWKRTGYGNQPQHFGDGTRLSIL.